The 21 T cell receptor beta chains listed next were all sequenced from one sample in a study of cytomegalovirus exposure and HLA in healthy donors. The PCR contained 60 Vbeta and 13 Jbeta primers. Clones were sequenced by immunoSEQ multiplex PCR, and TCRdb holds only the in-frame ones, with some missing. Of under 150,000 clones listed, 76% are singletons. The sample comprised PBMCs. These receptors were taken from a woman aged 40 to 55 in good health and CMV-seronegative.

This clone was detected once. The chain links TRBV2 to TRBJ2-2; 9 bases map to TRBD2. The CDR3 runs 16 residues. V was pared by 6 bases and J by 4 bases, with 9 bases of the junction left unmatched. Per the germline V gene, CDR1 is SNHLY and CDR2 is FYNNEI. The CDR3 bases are TGTGCCAGCAGGGTGTCGAGCGGGGGGCTCACCGGGGAGCTGTTTTTT. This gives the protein CASRVSSGGLTGELFF.

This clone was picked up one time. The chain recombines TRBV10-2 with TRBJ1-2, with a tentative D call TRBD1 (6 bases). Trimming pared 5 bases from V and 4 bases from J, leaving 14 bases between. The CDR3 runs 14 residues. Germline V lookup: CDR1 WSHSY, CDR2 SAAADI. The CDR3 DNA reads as TGCGCCAGCAGTTTTAGCGACAGGCTCTATGGCTACACCTTC. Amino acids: CASSFSDRLYGYTF.

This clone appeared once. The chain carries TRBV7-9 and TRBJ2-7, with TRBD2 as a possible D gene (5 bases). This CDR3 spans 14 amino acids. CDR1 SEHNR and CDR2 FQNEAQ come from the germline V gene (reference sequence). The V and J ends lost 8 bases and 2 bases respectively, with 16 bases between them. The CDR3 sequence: CASGSGGRPYEQYF. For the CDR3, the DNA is TGTGCCAGCGGGTCGGGCGGGCGACCCTACGAGCAGTACTTC.

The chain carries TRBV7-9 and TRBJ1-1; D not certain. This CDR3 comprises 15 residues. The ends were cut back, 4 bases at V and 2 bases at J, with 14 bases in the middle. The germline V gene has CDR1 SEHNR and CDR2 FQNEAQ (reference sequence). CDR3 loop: CASSYDYRVNTEAFF. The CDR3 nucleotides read TGTGCCAGCAGCTATGACTACCGAGTTAACACTGAAGCTTTCTTT.

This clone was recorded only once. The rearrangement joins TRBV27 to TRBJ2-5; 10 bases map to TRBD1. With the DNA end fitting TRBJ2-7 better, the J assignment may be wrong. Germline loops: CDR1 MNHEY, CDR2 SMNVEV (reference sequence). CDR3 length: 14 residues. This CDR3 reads CASRGQGFYYEQYF. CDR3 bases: TGTGCCAGCAGGGGACAGGGGTTCTACTACGAGCAGTACTTC.

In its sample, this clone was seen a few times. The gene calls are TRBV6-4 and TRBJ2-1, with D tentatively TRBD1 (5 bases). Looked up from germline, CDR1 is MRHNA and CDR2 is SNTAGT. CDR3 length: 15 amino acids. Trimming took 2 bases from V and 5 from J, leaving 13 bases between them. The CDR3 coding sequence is TGTGCCAGCAGTGACCTCGCAGGGAACAACAATGAGCAGTTCTTC. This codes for CASSDLAGNNNEQFF.

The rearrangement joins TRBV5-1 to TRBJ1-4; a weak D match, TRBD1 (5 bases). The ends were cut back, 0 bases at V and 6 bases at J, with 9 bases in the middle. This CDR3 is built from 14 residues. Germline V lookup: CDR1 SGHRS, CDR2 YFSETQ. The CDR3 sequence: CASSLAGVYEKLFF. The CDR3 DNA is TGCGCCAGCAGCTTGGCGGGGGTCTATGAAAAACTGTTTTTT.

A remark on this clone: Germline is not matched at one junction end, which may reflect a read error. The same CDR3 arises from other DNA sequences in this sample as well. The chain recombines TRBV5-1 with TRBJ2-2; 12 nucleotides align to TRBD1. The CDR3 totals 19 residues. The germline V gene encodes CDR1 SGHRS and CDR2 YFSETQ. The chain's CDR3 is CASSLNWDRGLEATGELFF. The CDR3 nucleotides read TGTGCTAGCAGCTTAAATTGGGACAGGGGGCTAGAGGCGACCGGGGAGCTGTTTTTT.

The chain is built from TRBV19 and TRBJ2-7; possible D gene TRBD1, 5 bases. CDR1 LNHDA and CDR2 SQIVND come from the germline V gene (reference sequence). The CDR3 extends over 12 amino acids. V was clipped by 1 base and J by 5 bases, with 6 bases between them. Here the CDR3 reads CASSIGGHEQYF. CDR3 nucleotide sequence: TGTGCCAGTAGTATAGGGGGCCACGAGCAGTACTTC.

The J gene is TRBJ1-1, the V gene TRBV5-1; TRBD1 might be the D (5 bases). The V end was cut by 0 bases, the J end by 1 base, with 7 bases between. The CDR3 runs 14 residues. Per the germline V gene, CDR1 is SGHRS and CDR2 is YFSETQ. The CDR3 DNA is TGCGCCAGCAGCTTGGTGACAGCGAACACTGAAGCTTTCTTT. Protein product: CASSLVTANTEAFF. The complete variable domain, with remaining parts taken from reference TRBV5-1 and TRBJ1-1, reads KAGVTQTPRYLIKTRGQQVTLSCSPISGHRSVSWYQQTPGQGLQFLFEYFSETQRNKGNFPGRFSGRQFSNSRSEMNVSTLELGDSALYLCASSLVTANTEAFFGQGTRLTVV.

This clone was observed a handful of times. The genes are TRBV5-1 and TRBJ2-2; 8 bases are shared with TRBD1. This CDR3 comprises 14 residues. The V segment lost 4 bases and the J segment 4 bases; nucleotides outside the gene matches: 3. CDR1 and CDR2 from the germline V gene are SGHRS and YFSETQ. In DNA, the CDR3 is TGCGCCAGCAGCCGGACAGGGCTCACCGGGGAGCTGTTTTTT. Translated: CASSRTGLTGELFF.

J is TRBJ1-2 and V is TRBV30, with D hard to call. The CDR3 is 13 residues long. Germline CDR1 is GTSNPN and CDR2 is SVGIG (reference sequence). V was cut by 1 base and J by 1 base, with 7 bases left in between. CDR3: CAWSDSNNYGYTF. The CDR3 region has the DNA TGTGCCTGGAGTGATAGTAATAACTATGGCTACACCTTC.

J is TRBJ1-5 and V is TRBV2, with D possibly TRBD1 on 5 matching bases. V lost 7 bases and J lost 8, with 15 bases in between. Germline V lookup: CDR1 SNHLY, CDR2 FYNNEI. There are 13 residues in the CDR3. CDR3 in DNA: TGTGCCAGCACCTCAAGGGGTGCGGAGCCCCAGCATTTT. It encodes CASTSRGAEPQHF.

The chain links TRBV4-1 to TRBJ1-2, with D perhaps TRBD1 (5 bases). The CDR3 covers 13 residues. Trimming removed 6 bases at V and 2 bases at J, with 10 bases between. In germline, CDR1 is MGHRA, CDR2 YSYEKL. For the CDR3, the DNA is TGCGCCAGCAGGGGGGGGGTGAACTATGGCTACACCTTC. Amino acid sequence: CASRGGVNYGYTF.

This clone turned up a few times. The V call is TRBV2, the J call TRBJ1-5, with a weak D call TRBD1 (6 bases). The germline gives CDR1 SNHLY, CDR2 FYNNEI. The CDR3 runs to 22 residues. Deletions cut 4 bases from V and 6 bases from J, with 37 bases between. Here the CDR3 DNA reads TGTGCCAGCAGTGGCCAGAGCTCAGGGGTAGCAATGTCGGGAAGGAAGGGTCAGCCCCAGCATTTT. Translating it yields CASSGQSSGVAMSGRKGQPQHF.

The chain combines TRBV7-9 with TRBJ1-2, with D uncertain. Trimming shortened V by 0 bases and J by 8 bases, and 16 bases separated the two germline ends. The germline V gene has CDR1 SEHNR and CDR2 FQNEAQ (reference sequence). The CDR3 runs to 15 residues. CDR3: CASSLASRGSTGYTF. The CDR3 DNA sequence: TGTGCCAGCAGCTTAGCAAGTCGAGGGAGTACGGGCTACACCTTC.

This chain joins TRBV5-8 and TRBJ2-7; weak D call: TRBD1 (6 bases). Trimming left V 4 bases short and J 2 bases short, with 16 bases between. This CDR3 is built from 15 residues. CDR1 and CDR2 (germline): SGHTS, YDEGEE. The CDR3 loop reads CASSRGAGEPYEQYF. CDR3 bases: TGTGCCAGCAGCCGCGGTGCAGGGGAACCCTACGAGCAGTACTTC.

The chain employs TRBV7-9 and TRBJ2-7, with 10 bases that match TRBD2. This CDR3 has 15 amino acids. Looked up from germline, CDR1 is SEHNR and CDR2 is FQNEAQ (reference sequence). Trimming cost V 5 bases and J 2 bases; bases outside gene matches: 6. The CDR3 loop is CASSQALAGAYEQYF. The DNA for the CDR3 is TGTGCCAGCAGCCAGGCCCTAGCGGGGGCCTACGAGCAGTACTTC.

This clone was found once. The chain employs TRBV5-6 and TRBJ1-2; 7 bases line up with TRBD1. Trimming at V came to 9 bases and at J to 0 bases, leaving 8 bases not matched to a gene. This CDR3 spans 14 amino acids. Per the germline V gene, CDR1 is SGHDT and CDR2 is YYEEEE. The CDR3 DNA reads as TGTGCCAACACGGGACAGCCAGCTAACTATGGCTACACCTTC. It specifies CANTGQPANYGYTF.

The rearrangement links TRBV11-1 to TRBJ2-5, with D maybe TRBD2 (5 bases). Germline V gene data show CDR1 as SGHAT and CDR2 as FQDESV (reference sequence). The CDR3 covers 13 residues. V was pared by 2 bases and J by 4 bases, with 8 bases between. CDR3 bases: TGTGCCAGCAGCTTACAGCGGAGAGAGACCCAGTACTTC. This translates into CASSLQRRETQYF. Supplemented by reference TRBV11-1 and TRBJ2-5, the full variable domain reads EAEVAQSPRYKITEKSQAVAFWCDPISGHATLYWYRQILGQGPELLVQFQDESVVDDSQLPKDRFSAERLKGVDSTLKIQPAELGDSAMYLCASSLQRRETQYFGPGTRLLVL.

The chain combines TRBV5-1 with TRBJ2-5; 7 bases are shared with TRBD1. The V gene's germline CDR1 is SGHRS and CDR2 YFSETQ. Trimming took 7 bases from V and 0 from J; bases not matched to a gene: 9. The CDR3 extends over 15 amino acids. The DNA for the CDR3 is TGCGCCAGCGCCCGGGACAGCTCTTACCAAGAGACCCAGTACTTC. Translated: CASARDSSYQETQYF.